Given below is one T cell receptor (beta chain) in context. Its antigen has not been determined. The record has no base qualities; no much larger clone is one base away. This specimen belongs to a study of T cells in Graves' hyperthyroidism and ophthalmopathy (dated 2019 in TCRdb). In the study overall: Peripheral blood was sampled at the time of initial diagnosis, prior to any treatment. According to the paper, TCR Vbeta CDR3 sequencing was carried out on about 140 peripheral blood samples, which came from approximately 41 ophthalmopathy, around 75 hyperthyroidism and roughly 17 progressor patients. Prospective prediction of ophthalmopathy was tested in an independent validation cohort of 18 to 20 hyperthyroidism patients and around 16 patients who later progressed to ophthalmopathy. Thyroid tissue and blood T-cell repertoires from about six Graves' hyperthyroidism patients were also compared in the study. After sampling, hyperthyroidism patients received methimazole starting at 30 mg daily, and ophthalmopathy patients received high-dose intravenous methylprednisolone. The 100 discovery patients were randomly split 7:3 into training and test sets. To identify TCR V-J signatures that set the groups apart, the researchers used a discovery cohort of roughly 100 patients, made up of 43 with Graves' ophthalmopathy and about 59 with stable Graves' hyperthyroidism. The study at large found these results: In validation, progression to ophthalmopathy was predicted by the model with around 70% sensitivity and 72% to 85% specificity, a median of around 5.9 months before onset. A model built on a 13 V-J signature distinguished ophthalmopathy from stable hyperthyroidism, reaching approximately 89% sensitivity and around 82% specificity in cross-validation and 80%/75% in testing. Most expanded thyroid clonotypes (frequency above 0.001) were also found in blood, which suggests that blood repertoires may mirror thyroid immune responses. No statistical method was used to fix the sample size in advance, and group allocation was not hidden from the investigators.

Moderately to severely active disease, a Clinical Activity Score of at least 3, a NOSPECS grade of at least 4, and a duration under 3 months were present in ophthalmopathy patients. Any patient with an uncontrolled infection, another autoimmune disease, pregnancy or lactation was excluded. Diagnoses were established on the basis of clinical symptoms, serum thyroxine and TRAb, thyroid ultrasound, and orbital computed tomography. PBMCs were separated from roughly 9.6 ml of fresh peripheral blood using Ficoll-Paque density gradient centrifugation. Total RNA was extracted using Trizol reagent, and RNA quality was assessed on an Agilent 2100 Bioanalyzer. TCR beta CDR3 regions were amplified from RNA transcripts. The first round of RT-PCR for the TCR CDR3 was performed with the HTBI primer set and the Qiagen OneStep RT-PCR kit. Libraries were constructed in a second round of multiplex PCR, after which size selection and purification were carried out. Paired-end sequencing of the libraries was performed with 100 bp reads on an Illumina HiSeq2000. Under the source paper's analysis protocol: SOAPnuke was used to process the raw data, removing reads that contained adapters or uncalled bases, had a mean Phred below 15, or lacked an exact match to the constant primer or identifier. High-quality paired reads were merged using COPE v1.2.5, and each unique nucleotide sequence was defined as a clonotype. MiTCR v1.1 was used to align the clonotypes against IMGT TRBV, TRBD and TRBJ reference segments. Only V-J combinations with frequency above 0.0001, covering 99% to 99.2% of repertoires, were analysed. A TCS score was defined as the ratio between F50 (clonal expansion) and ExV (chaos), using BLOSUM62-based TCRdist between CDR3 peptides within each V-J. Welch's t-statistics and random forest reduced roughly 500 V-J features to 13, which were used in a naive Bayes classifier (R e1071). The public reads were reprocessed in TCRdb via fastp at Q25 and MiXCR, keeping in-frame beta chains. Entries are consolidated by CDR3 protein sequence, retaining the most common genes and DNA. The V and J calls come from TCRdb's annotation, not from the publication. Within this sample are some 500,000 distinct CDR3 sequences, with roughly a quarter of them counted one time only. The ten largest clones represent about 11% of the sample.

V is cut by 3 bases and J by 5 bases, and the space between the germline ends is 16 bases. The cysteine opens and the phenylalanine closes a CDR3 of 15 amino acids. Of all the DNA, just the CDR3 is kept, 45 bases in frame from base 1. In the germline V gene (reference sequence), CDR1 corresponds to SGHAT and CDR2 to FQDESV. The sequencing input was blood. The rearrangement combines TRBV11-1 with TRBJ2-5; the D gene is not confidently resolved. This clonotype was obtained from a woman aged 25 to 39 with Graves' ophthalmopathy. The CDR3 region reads CASSFPTAGRETQYF. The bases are TGTGCCAGCAGCTTCCCGACTGCCGGTAGGGAGACCCAGTACTTC.